These T cell receptor beta chains were read from a single sample in a study of blood T cell repertoires in COVID-19. The table came from immunoSEQ multiplex PCR; TCRdb's copy has only in-frame clones and leaves some out. The table includes about 68,000 clones, nearly 90% detected once. The specimen sequenced was peripheral blood. Receptors were obtained from a woman in her forties or fifties with COVID-19, enrolled during active disease. Each CDR3 is given with its conserved first and last residue. The order of the fields is J gene, D gene, clone size, V gene, CDR3 protein, CDR3 DNA. A D gene is named only where the DNA matches it firmly. The size field is filled for only some rows; it gives once, few, many or a size class.

>TRBJ2-7|TRBD2|-|TRBV4-1
CASSLRTGLAGPEQYF
TGCGCCAGCAGCCTGAGAACCGGACTAGCGGGACCCGAGCAGTACTTC
>TRBJ2-2|TRBD2|-|TRBV5-1
CASSLGPRGGSLVGELFF
TGCGCCAGCAGCTTGGGCCCCCGGGGGGGATCCCTCGTCGGGGAGCTGTTTTTT
>TRBJ2-7|-|once|TRBV5-5
CASSLIPGSIEQYF
TGTGCCAGCAGCTTGATCCCGGGATCGATCGAGCAGTACTTC
>TRBJ2-5|-|-|TRBV5-6
CASSLGGGYQETQYF
TGTGCCAGCAGCTTGGGTGGGGGGTACCAAGAGACCCAGTACTTC
>TRBJ1-2|-|-|TRBV29-1
CSVEGRTANYGYTF
TGCAGCGTTGAGGGTCGGACTGCTAACTATGGCTACACCTTC
>TRBJ2-1|-|few|TRBV5-1
CASSLAWRNSGVENNEQFF
TGCGCCAGCAGCTTGGCTTGGAGAAATTCCGGGGTCGAAAACAATGAGCAGTTCTTC
>TRBJ1-4|-|-|TRBV11-2
CASSTPAGGPLSNEKLFF
TGTGCCAGCAGCACCCCTGCGGGAGGGCCTCTCTCTAATGAAAAACTGTTTTTT
>TRBJ1-5|-|-|TRBV6-5
CASRVDSLNQPQHF
TGTGCCAGCAGGGTAGACAGTTTAAATCAGCCCCAGCATTTT
>TRBJ1-3|-|-|TRBV2
CASSEMGLGGNTIYF
TGTGCCAGCAGTGAGATGGGCTTAGGAGGAAACACCATATATTTT
>TRBJ2-1|-|-|TRBV19
CASSLRTINNEQFF
TGTGCCAGTTCCCTACGGACTATTAACAATGAGCAGTTCTTC
>TRBJ2-7|-|-|TRBV30
CAGRPEGVIHEQYF
TGTGCCGGCCGCCCAGAGGGAGTGATCCACGAGCAGTACTTC
>TRBJ1-2|-|-|TRBV28
CASSRGGRTYGYTF
TGTGCCAGCAGTCGAGGCGGGAGGACGTATGGCTACACCTTC
>TRBJ1-4|-|-|TRBV6-1
CASSESRATNEKLFF
TGTGCCAGCAGTGAAAGCCGGGCAACTAATGAAAAACTGTTTTTT
>TRBJ2-7|TRBD1|-|TRBV30
CAWSVRGTGSYEQYF
TGTGCCTGGAGTGTACGCGGGACAGGATCCTACGAGCAGTACTTC
>TRBJ2-1|TRBD2|-|TRBV10-3
CATGTSGRGQGDNEQFF
TGTGCCACCGGGACTAGCGGCAGGGGGCAGGGGGACAATGAGCAGTTCTTC
>TRBJ2-1|TRBD2|-|TRBV27
CASSPRLAGGNEQFF
TGTGCCAGCAGTCCGCGACTAGCGGGAGGAAATGAGCAGTTCTTC
>TRBJ1-5|TRBD1|-|TRBV5-5
CASSLVRGRQPQHF
TGTGCCAGCAGCTTGGTGAGGGGGCGACAGCCCCAGCATTTT
>TRBJ2-1|TRBD2|-|TRBV19
CASSSPRGAAGDEQFF
TGTGCCAGTAGTTCCCCGCGGGGGGCCGCGGGGGATGAGCAGTTCTTC
>TRBJ2-5|TRBD1|-|TRBV7-8
CASSVGTGGLETQYF
TGTGCCAGCAGCGTTGGGACAGGGGGCTTGGAGACCCAGTACTTC
>TRBJ2-5|-|-|TRBV3-1/TRBV3-2
CASSQGPGSGETQYF
TGTGCCAGCAGCCAAGGTCCAGGGTCTGGTGAGACCCAGTACTTC
>TRBJ2-1|-|once|TRBV5-6
CASSLFRPGGYNEQFF
TGTGCCAGCAGCTTGTTTCGACCTGGAGGATACAATGAGCAGTTCTTC
>TRBJ2-1|-|-|TRBV3-1/TRBV3-2
CASSQVLGTEQFF
TGTGCCAGCAGCCAGGTACTAGGAACTGAGCAGTTCTTC
>TRBJ2-5|-|-|TRBV27
CASSFAIVMETQYF
TGTGCCAGCAGTTTTGCGATCGTTATGGAGACCCAGTACTTC